This T cell receptor beta chain was retrieved from a study of cytomegalovirus exposure and HLA in healthy donors. Broader study findings: V- and J-gene trimming in TCR beta was tied to a missense DCLRE1C variant by an analysis performed later. When analyzed later, the rates of TCR association showed variation by HLA locus, with DRB1 the most and HLA-C the fewest.

Vbeta (60) and Jbeta (13) primers were used in the PCR. The assay was immunoSEQ multiplex PCR, and TCRdb's table has in-frame clones only and misses some. The sample table includes 150,000 to 200,000 clones. To note about this clone: Its antigen is as yet unknown. Other DNA sequences in the same sample also yield this CDR3.

V lost 0 bases to trimming and J lost 7 bases, with 8 bases between them. This CDR3 contains 13 residues. Germline-derived CDR1 and CDR2 are SGHRS and YFSETQ. The sequence came from a woman aged 18 to 35 in good health and CMV-seropositive. Sequencing was carried out using PBMCs. The J gene is TRBJ2-1, the V gene TRBV5-1, with unresolved D. CDR3 loop: CASSLVAANEQFF. The CDR3 DNA reads as TGCGCCAGCAGCTTGGTGGCAGCGAATGAGCAGTTCTTC.